Shown below are 25 T cell receptor beta chains from a single sample sequenced in a study of shared clonotypes between healthy human individuals. The naive CD8 population came from CD45RO-negative cells selected for CCR7, without terminally differentiated effector memory CD45RA+ cells. Here immunoSEQ multiplex PCR was the method, and the copy in TCRdb shows in-frame clones only, minus some. The data show 2 million or so clones, about 95% seen once. The sample comprised naive CD8+ T cells sorted from blood. Every receptor here comes from a man aged 18 to 29 in good health.

The chain couples TRBV19 to TRBJ2-1; D possibly corresponds to TRBD1 (5 bases). Per germline, CDR1 LNHDA and CDR2 SQIVND (reference sequence). The CDR3 has 15 amino acids. V was clipped by 1 base and J by 10 bases, with 17 bases between them. CDR3: CASSIGGTGDSEQFF. The CDR3 DNA reads as TGTGCCAGTAGTATAGGGGGCACAGGCGACTCGGAGCAGTTCTTC.

This clone was counted once. The V call is TRBV16, the J call TRBJ2-7; maybe TRBD1 (7 bases). The CDR3 extends over 13 amino acids. Germline CDR1 KGHSY, CDR2 FQNENV. V shed 7 bases and J shed 6 bases, with 16 bases lying between them. CDR3 protein: CASMREGGREQYF. The CDR3 region has the DNA TGTGCCAGCATGCGGGAAGGGGGCCGCGAGCAGTACTTC.

On this clone itself: Other nucleotide sequences in the sample specify the same CDR3. J is TRBJ2-7 and V is TRBV9; D is perhaps TRBD2 (5 bases). This CDR3 region has 13 residues. The V and J ends lost 4 bases and 0 bases respectively, with 8 bases between them. Germline CDR1 is SGDLS and CDR2 is YYNGEE. DNA of the CDR3: TGTGCCAGCAGCCTCCGGGACTCCTACGAGCAGTACTTC. This gives the protein CASSLRDSYEQYF.

V is TRBV11-2 and J is TRBJ2-5, with 9 bases fitting TRBD2. J gave up 5 bases and V 0 bases, and 4 bases lay outside the gene matches. This CDR3 is built from 15 residues. Germline-derived CDR1 and CDR2 are SGHAT and FQNNGV. The CDR3 is CASSLEWSGRETQYF. As DNA, the CDR3 is TGTGCCAGCAGCTTAGAATGGAGCGGGAGGGAGACCCAGTACTTC.

The V and J genes are TRBV6-6 and TRBJ2-7; 9 nucleotides line up with TRBD1. The CDR3 contains 15 residues. The ends lost 5 bases at V and 4 bases at J; junction bases unmatched: 9. CDR1 and CDR2 (germline): MNHNY, SVGAGI (reference sequence). Here the CDR3 DNA reads TGTGCCAGCAGTAGACCGGACAGGGGTGAATACGAGCAGTACTTC. Translated: CASSRPDRGEYEQYF.

A single count supports this clone. The V gene is TRBV7-9, the J gene TRBJ1-4; 9 bases are a match to TRBD1. Germline V gene sequence: CDR1 SEHNR, CDR2 FQNEAQ (reference sequence). Germline trimming cut 5 bases from V and 8 bases from J; bases unmatched to any gene: 12. This CDR3 has 16 residues. DNA of the CDR3: TGTGCCAGCAGCACCCGGGACACAGGGGGCGGAGAAAAACTGTTTTTT. This sequence encodes CASSTRDTGGGEKLFF.

The V and J genes are TRBV19 and TRBJ2-1; D not certain. This CDR3 has 14 residues. CDR1 and CDR2 (germline): LNHDA, SQIVND (reference sequence). V gave up 8 bases and J gave up 5 bases, with 16 bases separating them. CDR3 nucleotides: TGTGCCAGTCAAGCCTCCTCCAGACACAATGAGCAGTTCTTC. As protein: CASQASSRHNEQFF.

This clone is a singleton in its sample. CDR3 region: CASSYRDSYEQYF. CDR3 nucleotide sequence: TGCGCCAGCAGCTACCGGGACTCCTACGAGCAGTACTTC. The genes are TRBV5-1 and TRBJ2-7; a weak D match, TRBD2 (5 bases). V lost 3 bases, J lost 0 bases, and 7 bases lay in between. CDR1 and CDR2 (germline): SGHRS, YFSETQ. The CDR3 length is 13 residues. The full variable domain, completed using reference TRBV5-1 and TRBJ2-7, is KAGVTQTPRYLIKTRGQQVTLSCSPISGHRSVSWYQQTPGQGLQFLFEYFSETQRNKGNFPGRFSGRQFSNSRSEMNVSTLELGDSALYLCASSYRDSYEQYFGPGTRLTVT.

The V call is TRBV2, the J call TRBJ2-2, with 9 bases matching TRBD2. V was clipped by 4 bases and J by 1 base; unmatched bases: 7. CDR1 SNHLY and CDR2 FYNNEI come from the germline V gene. The CDR3 totals 17 residues. Here the CDR3 reads CASSGTISGGNTGELFF. CDR3 DNA sequence: TGTGCCAGCAGTGGGACTATTAGCGGGGGGAACACCGGGGAGCTGTTTTTT.

This chain links TRBV5-8 with TRBJ1-1; TRBD1 might be the D (6 bases). The CDR3 length is 17 residues. Trimming left V 3 bases short and J 1 base short, with 19 bases between. The V gene's germline CDR1 is SGHTS and CDR2 YDEGEE. The CDR3 loop is CASSYGQLLSGNTEAFF. The CDR3 DNA sequence: TGTGCCAGCAGCTACGGACAGCTATTGTCGGGGAACACTGAAGCTTTCTTT.

The chain links TRBV11-2 to TRBJ2-3, with TRBD2 identical over 10 bases. The CDR3 covers 18 residues. V shed 6 bases, J shed 11 bases, and the junction held 23 bases outside the gene matches. CDR1 and CDR2 from the germline V gene are SGHAT and FQNNGV. The CDR3 spells CASSSPIHLAGGRDEQYF. DNA for the CDR3: TGTGCCAGCAGTTCTCCGATCCACTTAGCGGGGGGCCGGGACGAGCAGTATTTT.

The chain links TRBV15 to TRBJ2-7; 11 positions agree with TRBD2. The germline V gene has CDR1 LNHNV and CDR2 YYDKDF (reference sequence). V lost 1 base, J lost 2 bases, and 4 bases stayed unmatched. There are 16 residues in the CDR3. Here the CDR3 DNA reads TGTGCCACCAGCAGAGGCGGGACTAGCGGTACCTACGAGCAGTACTTC. This gives the protein CATSRGGTSGTYEQYF.

The J gene is TRBJ1-1, the V gene TRBV18; D uncertain. Germline V CDR1 and CDR2: KGHSH, LQKENI. CDR3 size: 17 residues. Deletions cut 3 bases from V and 0 bases from J, with 17 bases between. The CDR3 reads CASSPDPPVGMNTEAFF. The CDR3 coding sequence is TGTGCCAGCTCACCGGATCCTCCTGTAGGTATGAACACTGAAGCTTTCTTT.

As concerns this clone: This sample also contains other DNA sequences that code for the same CDR3. V is TRBV4-3 and J is TRBJ2-3; no definite D call. The length of the CDR3 is 13 residues. The V end was cut by 0 bases, the J end by 5 bases, with 6 bases between. CDR1 is LGHNA, CDR2 YSLEER, per germline. The chain's CDR3 is CASSQDLEDTQYF. The DNA for the CDR3 is TGCGCCAGCAGCCAAGACCTGGAAGATACGCAGTATTTT.

V gene TRBV19 combines with J gene TRBJ2-7, with D unresolved. The length of the CDR3 is 14 residues. CDR1 is LNHDA and CDR2 is SQIVND in the germline V gene (reference sequence). Trimming cost V 5 bases and J 2 bases, with 13 bases left between them. The CDR3 sequence is CASSPALGPYEQYF. CDR3 nucleotides: TGTGCCAGTAGTCCCGCCCTAGGGCCCTACGAGCAGTACTTC.

The genes are TRBV10-2 and TRBJ1-2, with unresolved D. Trimming pared 2 bases from V and 2 bases from J, leaving 6 bases between. Germline V lookup: CDR1 WSHSY, CDR2 SAAADI. The CDR3 has 13 residues. CDR3 amino acids: CASSEDGNYGYTF. The CDR3 nucleotides read TGCGCCAGCAGTGAGGATGGGAACTATGGCTACACCTTC.

This chain connects TRBV2 to TRBJ2-7; 9 bases align to TRBD2. This CDR3 comprises 13 residues. The J segment lost 7 bases and the V segment lost 7 bases, leaving 8 bases of the junction unmatched. Germline V lookup: CDR1 SNHLY, CDR2 FYNNEI. The DNA for the CDR3 is TGTGCCAGCATTCTCCTAGCGGGGTATGAGCAGTACTTC. Its translation is CASILLAGYEQYF. Full variable domain (outside the CDR3, taken from reference TRBV2 and TRBJ2-7): EPEVTQTPSHQVTQMGQEVILRCVPISNHLYFYWYRQILGQKVEFLVSFYNNEISEKSEIFDDQFSVERPDGSNFTLKIRSTKLEDSAMYFCASILLAGYEQYFGPGTRLTVT.

This chain uses TRBV9 with TRBJ2-7; perhaps TRBD1 as D (5 bases). The CDR3 extends over 13 amino acids. Germline V gene sequence: CDR1 SGDLS, CDR2 YYNGEE. V dropped 0 bases and J dropped 5 bases, with 9 bases sitting between them. CDR3 in amino acids: CASSVVLGDEQYF. CDR3 DNA: TGTGCCAGCAGCGTAGTCTTAGGGGACGAGCAGTACTTC.

The chain uses TRBV7-9 and TRBJ2-1; D is tentatively TRBD1 or TRBD2 (7 bases each). Germline assignment: CDR1 SEHNR and CDR2 FQNEAQ (reference sequence). This CDR3 is 16 amino acids long. V was cut by 3 bases and J by 9 bases, with 21 bases left in between. DNA for the CDR3: TGTGCCAGCAGCTTCCCCCAGGGGGGAGGGCCTATTGAGCAGTTCTTC. This translates into CASSFPQGGGPIEQFF. Full variable domain (outside the CDR3, taken from reference TRBV7-9 and TRBJ2-1): DTGVSQNPRHKITKRGQNVTFRCDPISEHNRLYWYRQTLGQGPEFLTYFQNEAQLEKSRLLSDRFSAERPKGSFSTLEIQRTEQGDSAMYLCASSFPQGGGPIEQFFGPGTRLTVL.

This rearrangement joins TRBV5-1 to TRBJ2-7; D perhaps matches TRBD2 (5 bases). Germline lookup yields CDR1 SGHRS and CDR2 YFSETQ. The CDR3 sequence is 14 residues long. V was cut by 4 bases and J by 0 bases, with 11 bases left in between. In nucleotides, the CDR3 is TGCGCCAGCAGCCCTACTAGGAACTCCTACGAGCAGTACTTC. It translates to CASSPTRNSYEQYF.

This rearrangement joins TRBV7-2 to TRBJ1-1; 7 nucleotides match TRBD1. Germline CDR1 and CDR2: SGHTA and FQGNSA. This CDR3 comprises 13 residues. V lost 5 bases to trimming and J lost 4 bases; unmatched junction nucleotides: 4. CDR3 in amino acids: CASSGRGVTEAFF. The DNA of the CDR3 is TGTGCCAGCAGCGGCAGGGGGGTCACTGAAGCTTTCTTT.

On this clone: The sample contains more than one DNA sequence encoding this CDR3. The V call is TRBV30, the J call TRBJ2-2; D is unclear. From germline, CDR1 is GTSNPN and CDR2 SVGIG (reference sequence). Trimming removed 4 bases at V and 3 bases at J, with 6 bases between. This CDR3 contains 12 residues. The CDR3, as DNA: TGTGCCTGGACAGAGGACACCGGGGAGCTGTTTTTT. Translating gives CAWTEDTGELFF.

About this clone itself: A read error may account for a junction end that differs from germline. The V call is TRBV7-7, the J call TRBJ2-7; the D gene could be TRBD1 or TRBD2 (5 bases each). The CDR3 runs 15 residues. Germline V gives CDR1 SSHAT, CDR2 FNYEAQ (reference sequence). The CDR3 sequence: CASSLALEGRDEQYF. For the CDR3, the DNA is TGTGCTAGCAGCTTAGCATTAGAGGGGCGCGACGAGCAGTACTTC.

This clone came up once. V is TRBV25-1 and J is TRBJ2-7, with a weak D call TRBD2 (6 bases). The ends were cut back, 2 bases at V and 12 bases at J, with 14 bases in the middle. This CDR3 has 12 amino acids. The germline V gene encodes CDR1 MGHDK and CDR2 SYGVNS. In nucleotides, the CDR3 is TGTGCCAGCAGTGAAACGGGAGCGAGGTGGTACTTC. The encoded protein is CASSETGARWYF.

The J gene is TRBJ1-5, the V gene TRBV29-1; TRBD1 might be the D (5 bases). V was trimmed by 4 bases and J by 6 bases, leaving 10 bases between them. The CDR3 is 12 amino acids. The germline V gene has CDR1 SQVTM and CDR2 ANQGSEA. The CDR3 DNA sequence: TGCAGCGTTGGTCTCGGGGGTCAGCCCCAGCATTTT. It encodes CSVGLGGQPQHF.